Presented here are 26 T cell receptor beta chains from one specimen sequenced in a study of OX40 agonist ivuxolimab in advanced cancers. Sequenced by immunoSEQ multiplex PCR; TCRdb stores in-frame clones only, minus some. The data contain around 82,000 clones, less than 90% of them singletons. The sequences come from CD4+ or CD8+ T cells sorted from blood, collected in a trial of the OX40 agonist ivuxolimab. The receptors originated from an adult with an advanced solid tumor such as melanoma, head and neck, liver or kidney cancer.

J is TRBJ1-1 and V is TRBV16; D uncertain. This CDR3 spans 14 amino acids. V lost 0 bases and J 0 bases, leaving 5 bases between the germline ends. CDR1 is KGHSY and CDR2 is FQNENV in the germline V gene. The CDR3 here is CASSQSAMNTEAFF. The CDR3 region has the DNA TGTGCCAGCAGCCAATCAGCCATGAACACTGAAGCTTTCTTT.

The chain links TRBV27 to TRBJ2-7, with 7 bases aligning to TRBD2. The trim removed 1 base at V and 6 bases at J, leaving 0 bases unmatched. The germline V gene encodes CDR1 MNHEY and CDR2 SMNVEV (reference sequence). The CDR3 is 12 residues long. The CDR3 protein is CASSLWGGEQYF. CDR3 coding DNA: TGTGCCAGCAGTTTATGGGGGGGCGAGCAGTACTTC.

In the case of this clone: One junction end disagrees with the germline gene, perhaps due to a read error. The V call is TRBV7-7, the J call TRBJ1-4; D ambiguous. The CDR3 totals 13 residues. Germline V CDR1 and CDR2: SSHAT, FNYEAQ (reference sequence). CDR3 nucleotide sequence: TGTGCTAGCAGCTTAGCAACTAATGAAAAACTGTTTTTT. Residues: CASSLATNEKLFF.

The chain employs TRBV7-9 and TRBJ1-1; D may be TRBD1 (5 bases). The V end was cut by 5 bases, the J end by 6 bases, with 13 bases between. The CDR3 runs to 13 residues. CDR1 and CDR2 from the germline V gene are SEHNR and FQNEAQ (reference sequence). As DNA, the CDR3 is TGTGCCAGCAGCACCGGGGGAGGTCCTGAAGCTTTCTTT. Translated, it gives CASSTGGGPEAFF.

This clone occurred once. The chain carries TRBV6-6 and TRBJ1-4, with TRBD1 matching 9 bases. This CDR3 is built from 15 residues. V was pared by 5 bases and J by 8 bases, with 9 bases of the junction left unmatched. The germline gives CDR1 MNHNY, CDR2 SVGAGI (reference sequence). CDR3 in amino acids: CASSARDREGEKLFF. The CDR3 DNA follows: TGTGCCAGCAGTGCCCGGGACAGGGAGGGCGAAAAACTGTTTTTT.

The V and J genes are TRBV11-2 and TRBJ2-1, with a weak D call TRBD1 (5 bases). Germline V gene sequence: CDR1 SGHAT, CDR2 FQNNGV. V was pared by 2 bases and J by 4 bases, with 12 bases between. There are 15 residues in the CDR3. The CDR3: CASSLLQAFYNEQFF. CDR3 nucleotide sequence: TGTGCCAGCAGCTTATTACAGGCATTTTACAATGAGCAGTTCTTC. Using reference TRBV11-2 and TRBJ2-1 for the parts outside the CDR3, the full variable domain is EAGVAQSPRYKIIEKRQSVAFWCNPISGHATLYWYQQILGQGPKLLIQFQNNGVVDDSQLPKDRFSAERLKGVDSTLKIQPAKLEDSAVYLCASSLLQAFYNEQFFGPGTRLTVL.

CDR3 amino acids: CASSLPTSGSTDTQYF. The CDR3 region has the DNA TGTGCCAGCAGTTTACCGACTAGCGGAAGCACAGATACGCAGTATTTT. The rearrangement joins TRBV28 to TRBJ2-3; TRBD2 agrees at 9 bases. The germline V gene has CDR1 MDHEN and CDR2 SYDVKM. Trimming removed 2 bases from V and 0 bases from J; junction bases left unmatched: 3. This CDR3 contains 16 residues.

The chain uses TRBV19 and TRBJ1-1; D is unclear. Germline-derived CDR1 and CDR2 are LNHDA and SQIVND (reference sequence). V lost 7 bases to trimming and J lost 0 bases, with 12 bases between them. The CDR3 has 14 amino acids. The CDR3 reads CASILNGLNTEAFF. CDR3 DNA sequence: TGTGCCAGTATCTTAAATGGGCTGAACACTGAAGCTTTCTTT.

The J gene is TRBJ2-5, the V gene TRBV9, with TRBD1 identical over 9 bases. The J call may be mistaken, given a closer DNA end match to TRBJ2-7. The CDR3 consists of 14 residues. Germline CDR1 SGDLS, CDR2 YYNGEE. CDR3 loop: CASSASGTGSEQYF. As DNA, the CDR3 is TGTGCCAGCAGCGCCTCCGGGACAGGGAGCGAGCAGTACTTC.

The chain links TRBV6-5 to TRBJ1-1, with D hard to call. The CDR3 totals 14 residues. Germline CDR1 reads MNHEY; CDR2 reads SVGAGI. V was shortened by 5 bases and J by 1 base, with 11 bases between the two germline ends. CDR3 region: CASSVSMENTEAFF. CDR3 nucleotides: TGTGCCAGCAGTGTGAGCATGGAGAACACTGAAGCTTTCTTT.

This sequence joins TRBV6-1 and TRBJ1-5; D is uncertain. Trimming took off 0 bases at V and 1 base at J, with 7 bases between the two ends. Germline CDR1 reads MNHNS; CDR2 reads SASEGT. CDR3 length: 15 amino acids. This CDR3 is CASSEAWGSNQPQHF. CDR3 DNA: TGTGCCAGCAGTGAAGCTTGGGGAAGCAATCAGCCCCAGCATTTT.

The V and J genes are TRBV19 and TRBJ1-1, with D unclear. CDR1 and CDR2 from the germline V gene are LNHDA and SQIVND (reference sequence). V lost 5 bases and J lost 1, with 8 bases in between. The CDR3 consists of 13 residues. In DNA form, the CDR3 reads TGTGCCAGTAGTTGGGGTCCGAACACTGAAGCTTTCTTT. The encoded protein is CASSWGPNTEAFF.

The chain uses TRBV6-6 and TRBJ2-5; unclear D gene. Germline lookup yields CDR1 MNHNY and CDR2 SVGAGI (reference sequence). Trimming took off 8 bases at V and 5 bases at J, with 6 bases between the two ends. The CDR3 totals 10 residues. CDR3 sequence reads: CASAYETQYF. The CDR3, as DNA: TGTGCCAGCGCATATGAGACCCAGTACTTC.

The chain joins TRBV7-6 to TRBJ2-1, with 9 positions matching TRBD1. The V gene's germline CDR1 is SGHVS and CDR2 FNYEAQ. The CDR3 covers 15 residues. Unmatched junction bases numbered 6, after V lost 3 bases and J lost 6 bases. Written as DNA, the CDR3 is TGTGCCAGCAGCTTGTTACAGGGGGCGGGCAATGAGCAGTTCTTC. Protein sequence: CASSLLQGAGNEQFF.

This sequence joins TRBV28 and TRBJ2-1; TRBD2 matches at 9 bases. This CDR3 is built from 15 residues. Germline values: CDR1 MDHEN, CDR2 SYDVKM. Trimming took 5 bases from V and 8 from J; bases not matched to a gene: 10. CDR3 DNA sequence: TGTGCCAGCAGTGGGCGGGAGGGGGGTTCTTATGAGCAGTTCTTC. Protein product: CASSGREGGSYEQFF.

The rearrangement uses TRBV10-3 and TRBJ2-1; 8 bases map to TRBD2. The CDR3 contains 14 residues. CDR1 is ENHRY, CDR2 SYGVKD, per germline. The V and J ends lost 6 bases and 6 bases, in that order; junction bases with no gene match: 7. The CDR3, as DNA: TGTGCCATCAGCGCCGGGACTAGTGTCAATGAGCAGTTCTTC. This encodes CAISAGTSVNEQFF.

The rearrangement joins TRBV4-1 to TRBJ1-6, with TRBD1 identical over 9 bases. Unmatched junction bases numbered 4, after V lost 0 bases and J lost 4 bases. The CDR3 has 17 amino acids. Germline CDR1 and CDR2: MGHRA and YSYEKL. This chain's CDR3 is CASSQEDRGTYNSPLHF. For the CDR3, the DNA is TGCGCCAGCAGCCAAGAGGACAGGGGAACATATAATTCACCCCTCCACTTT.

The rearrangement uses TRBV7-9 and TRBJ2-1; maybe TRBD2 (6 bases). The CDR3 runs to 16 residues. V was pared by 5 bases and J by 6 bases, with 20 bases between. CDR1 and CDR2 from the germline V gene are SEHNR and FQNEAQ (reference sequence). The CDR3 here is CASSPRDGGPFNEQFF. In DNA, the CDR3 is TGTGCCAGCAGCCCCCGAGACGGAGGGCCGTTCAATGAGCAGTTCTTC. Complete variable domain (other parts from reference TRBV7-9 and TRBJ2-1): DTGVSQNPRHKITKRGQNVTFRCDPISEHNRLYWYRQTLGQGPEFLTYFQNEAQLEKSRLLSDRFSAERPKGSFSTLEIQRTEQGDSAMYLCASSPRDGGPFNEQFFGPGTRLTVL.

This chain uses TRBV27 with TRBJ1-2; tentative D call: TRBD1 (5 bases). Trimming removed 8 bases from V and 7 bases from J, with 23 bases in between. The germline V gene encodes CDR1 MNHEY and CDR2 SMNVEV (reference sequence). The CDR3 length is 15 residues. This CDR3 reads CASVSRDSPLAGYTF. DNA for the CDR3: TGTGCCAGCGTATCACGGGACTCCCCACTAGCTGGCTACACCTTC.

Points on this clone: The identical CDR3 is also encoded by other nucleotide sequences in the sample. The J gene is TRBJ1-2, the V gene TRBV7-9; D gene uncertain. The CDR3 loop spans 14 amino acids. The V and J ends lost 1 base and 2 bases respectively, with 8 bases between them. Per germline, CDR1 SEHNR and CDR2 FQNEAQ (reference sequence). The CDR3 DNA reads as TGTGCCAGCAGCTTAGGTAGAGGGAACTATGGCTACACCTTC. Translated: CASSLGRGNYGYTF.

The chain uses TRBV6-4 and TRBJ1-5; no reliable D call. The CDR3 loop spans 17 amino acids. Germline CDR1 and CDR2: MRHNA and SNTAGT. V dropped 10 bases and J dropped 0 bases, with 22 bases sitting between them. The CDR3 here is CANPPGSSPYSNQPQHF. Written as DNA, the CDR3 is TGTGCCAACCCACCCGGCAGTTCTCCGTATAGCAATCAGCCCCAGCATTTT.

The gene calls are TRBV5-4 and TRBJ2-5; unclear D gene. CDR1 is SGHNT and CDR2 is YYREEE in the germline V gene (reference sequence). This CDR3 has 15 amino acids. The V and J ends lost 4 bases and 1 base respectively, with 14 bases between them. The DNA of the CDR3 is TGTGCCAGCAGCCCGACGTCCGGGCCCCAAGAGACCCAGTACTTC. Translating it yields CASSPTSGPQETQYF.

This clone was observed a handful of times. The V and J genes are TRBV7-9 and TRBJ2-7, with a possible D match to TRBD1 (6 bases). The V gene's germline CDR1 is SEHNR and CDR2 FQNEAQ (reference sequence). The V end lost 5 bases, the J end lost 6 bases, and 17 bases lay between the germline ends. This CDR3 has 14 residues. CDR3 bases: TGTGCCAGCAGCCCCCCTGGGCCAGGGGCCGAGCAGTACTTC. Translation: CASSPPGPGAEQYF.

The chain links TRBV4-1 to TRBJ1-2; D possibly corresponds to TRBD1 (5 bases). Germline lookup yields CDR1 MGHRA and CDR2 YSYEKL. V dropped 3 bases and J dropped 6 bases, with 17 bases sitting between them. The CDR3 is 15 residues long. CDR3 coding DNA: TGCGCCAGCAGCCACCCCCCCGGGGGAAGGCATGGCTACACCTTC. Its protein is CASSHPPGGRHGYTF.

This rearrangement joins TRBV30 to TRBJ2-7, with 10 bases matching TRBD2. J lost 4 bases, V lost 2 bases, and 2 bases had no gene match. Germline CDR1 GTSNPN, CDR2 SVGIG (reference sequence). The CDR3 is 13 residues long. CDR3 protein: CAWSLLAGYEQYF. DNA of the CDR3: TGTGCCTGGAGTCTACTAGCGGGGTACGAGCAGTACTTC.

V and J are TRBV20-1 and TRBJ2-5; possible D gene TRBD1, 5 bases. Germline lookup yields CDR1 DFQATT and CDR2 SNEGSKA (reference sequence). Trimming removed 4 bases from V and 5 bases from J, with 5 bases in between. The CDR3 length is 10 residues. The CDR3 DNA is TGCAGTGCTAAGGGGGAGACCCAGTACTTC. Translated, it gives CSAKGETQYF.